This is a list of T cell receptor beta chains from one sample in a study of blood T cells in healthy people across ages. TCRdb called the 5' RACE reads again in MiXCR, with one record for every CDR3 protein. Seen here are about 1.4 million distinct CDR3 sequences, 59% observed once, and the top ten hold 6.5% to 8.5%. Sequenced material: blood. The receptors here all came from a man aged 18 to 29 in good health. CDR3s include the opening cysteine and the closing phenylalanine or tryptophan. A D gene is named only where the DNA matches it firmly. The size field is filled for only some rows; it gives once, few, many or a size class.

j_call: TRBJ2-7; clone_size: few; v_call: TRBV10-2; d_call: .; cdr3_nt: TGCGCCAGCAGTGACGGCGTTATCTCCTACGAGCAGTACTTC; cdr3_aa: CASSDGVISYEQYF
j_call: TRBJ1-5; clone_size: .; v_call: TRBV10-2; d_call: .; cdr3_nt: TGCGCCAGCAGTGCACAGGGACATCAGCCCCAGCATTTT; cdr3_aa: CASSAQGHQPQHF
j_call: TRBJ2-7; clone_size: .; v_call: TRBV7-9; d_call: .; cdr3_nt: TGTGCCAGCAGCCCGCCCCGCGGACGGGACTCCTACGAGCAGTACTTC; cdr3_aa: CASSPPRGRDSYEQYF
j_call: TRBJ2-1; clone_size: .; v_call: TRBV14; d_call: TRBD2; cdr3_nt: TGTGCCAGCAGCCAAGAAGCCGATTTCTGGACTAGATCCTACAATGAGCAGTTCTTC; cdr3_aa: CASSQEADFWTRSYNEQFF
j_call: TRBJ1-2; clone_size: .; v_call: TRBV28; d_call: .; cdr3_nt: TGTGCCAGCAGCGCCGCCCGAGGCACCTACTATGGCTACACCTTC; cdr3_aa: CASSAARGTYYGYTF
j_call: TRBJ2-1; clone_size: once; v_call: TRBV10-1; d_call: TRBD1; cdr3_nt: TGCGCCAGCAGTATCGCGGGACAGGTGGGCAATGAGCAGTTCTTC; cdr3_aa: CASSIAGQVGNEQFF
j_call: TRBJ1-5; clone_size: few; v_call: TRBV28; d_call: TRBD1; cdr3_nt: TGTGCCAGCAAGGCCGGGACAGGGGGCGGCTATAGCAATCAGCCCCAGCATTTT; cdr3_aa: CASKAGTGGGYSNQPQHF
j_call: TRBJ1-1; clone_size: .; v_call: TRBV6-2/TRBV6-3; d_call: .; cdr3_nt: TGTGCCAGCAGTTACGAGTGGAACACTGAAGCTTTCTTT; cdr3_aa: CASSYEWNTEAFF
j_call: TRBJ2-5; clone_size: few; v_call: TRBV25-1; d_call: .; cdr3_nt: TGTGCCAGCAGTGAAGTTGGGATAGGGGTAGAGGAGACCCAGTACTTC; cdr3_aa: CASSEVGIGVEETQYF
j_call: TRBJ2-3; clone_size: .; v_call: TRBV11-2; d_call: .; cdr3_nt: TGTGCCAGCAGCTTAGACCGAGGGGGTACGCAGTATTTT; cdr3_aa: CASSLDRGGTQYF
j_call: TRBJ1-2; clone_size: .; v_call: TRBV6-5; d_call: TRBD1; cdr3_nt: TGTGCCAGCAGTTACTACGACAGGGGGAAGTCTGGCTACACCTTC; cdr3_aa: CASSYYDRGKSGYTF
j_call: TRBJ2-1; clone_size: .; v_call: TRBV5-1; d_call: .; cdr3_nt: TGCGCCAGCAGCCCGGACTGGAACTACAATGAGCAGTTCTTC; cdr3_aa: CASSPDWNYNEQFF
j_call: TRBJ1-1; clone_size: once; v_call: TRBV2; d_call: .; cdr3_nt: TGTGCCAGCAGTGCGGACATGGCGAACACTGAAGCTTTCTTT; cdr3_aa: CASSADMANTEAFF
j_call: TRBJ2-3; clone_size: .; v_call: TRBV6-5; d_call: .; cdr3_nt: TGTGCCGGCAGTTACTCGGCCGGCTTTAGCACAGATACGCAGTATTTT; cdr3_aa: CAGSYSAGFSTDTQYF
j_call: TRBJ1-1; clone_size: once; v_call: TRBV18; d_call: .; cdr3_nt: TGTGCCAGCTCACCACGGTCAGGACACACTGAAGCTTTCTTT; cdr3_aa: CASSPRSGHTEAFF
j_call: TRBJ1-6; clone_size: .; v_call: TRBV4-2; d_call: .; cdr3_nt: TGTGCCAGCAGCCGAGGACAGTGGCAAGGTGTCGATTCACCCCTCCACTTT; cdr3_aa: CASSRGQWQGVDSPLHF
j_call: TRBJ2-3; clone_size: .; v_call: TRBV7-2; d_call: .; cdr3_nt: TGTGCCAGCAGCTCCAATGGTCGAGAAGATACGCAGTATTTT; cdr3_aa: CASSSNGREDTQYF
j_call: TRBJ1-2; clone_size: .; v_call: TRBV12-3/TRBV12-4; d_call: .; cdr3_nt: TGTGCCAGCAGTCGTGACGGACCCTATGGCTACACCTTC; cdr3_aa: CASSRDGPYGYTF
j_call: TRBJ2-5; clone_size: .; v_call: TRBV20-1; d_call: .; cdr3_nt: TGCAGTGCTAGCGGGAGTTTTACGGAGACCCAGTACTTC; cdr3_aa: CSASGSFTETQYF
j_call: TRBJ2-7; clone_size: few; v_call: TRBV11-2; d_call: .; cdr3_nt: TGTGCCAGCAGGACCCCGACAGCGTCCTACGAGCAGTACTTC; cdr3_aa: CASRTPTASYEQYF
j_call: TRBJ2-1; clone_size: .; v_call: TRBV29-1; d_call: TRBD2; cdr3_nt: TGCAGCGCCGGGGGGACTAGCGACGGTACGCAGTTCTTC; cdr3_aa: CSAGGTSDGTQFF
j_call: TRBJ2-7; clone_size: .; v_call: TRBV5-6; d_call: .; cdr3_nt: TGTGCCAGCAACCCTTCCGACAGCCGGTTCCACGAGCAGTACTTC; cdr3_aa: CASNPSDSRFHEQYF
j_call: TRBJ2-7; clone_size: .; v_call: TRBV20-1; d_call: TRBD1; cdr3_nt: TGCAGTGCTATTATCTCGACAGGGGAGCCCTACGAGCAGTACTTC; cdr3_aa: CSAIISTGEPYEQYF
j_call: TRBJ2-2; clone_size: .; v_call: TRBV20-1; d_call: .; cdr3_nt: TGCAGTGCTCATAAGGGGGGGCCCACGAACACCGGGGAGCTGTTTTTT; cdr3_aa: CSAHKGGPTNTGELFF
j_call: TRBJ2-2; clone_size: .; v_call: TRBV10-3; d_call: .; cdr3_nt: TGTGCCATCAGTGATCAGAGGGAAATCTCCGGGGAGCTGTTTTTT; cdr3_aa: CAISDQREISGELFF
j_call: TRBJ2-7; clone_size: few; v_call: TRBV20-1; d_call: .; cdr3_nt: TGCAGTGCTAGACGGAAGGGCTCCTACGAGCAGTACTTC; cdr3_aa: CSARRKGSYEQYF
j_call: TRBJ1-2; clone_size: .; v_call: TRBV15; d_call: .; cdr3_nt: TGTGCCACCAGCCCACGCGAGGCAGGCCACTATGGCTACACCTTC; cdr3_aa: CATSPREAGHYGYTF
j_call: TRBJ2-7; clone_size: once; v_call: TRBV27; d_call: .; cdr3_nt: TGTGCCAGCAGTTTAGATCGGGACCGGACTCACGAGCAGTACTTC; cdr3_aa: CASSLDRDRTHEQYF
j_call: TRBJ1-1; clone_size: .; v_call: TRBV29-1; d_call: .; cdr3_nt: TGCAGCGTTCACAAAGGAGGGGACGGCACTGAAGCTTTCTTT; cdr3_aa: CSVHKGGDGTEAFF
j_call: TRBJ2-7; clone_size: few; v_call: TRBV20-1; d_call: TRBD1; cdr3_nt: TGCAGTGCCGACCATCCGGGACAGGGCGCCTACGAGCAGTACTTC; cdr3_aa: CSADHPGQGAYEQYF
j_call: TRBJ2-1; clone_size: once; v_call: TRBV5-6; d_call: .; cdr3_nt: TGTGCCAGCAGCTATGTGGGGACAGAGCAGTTCTTC; cdr3_aa: CASSYVGTEQFF
j_call: TRBJ2-3; clone_size: .; v_call: TRBV20-1; d_call: .; cdr3_nt: TGCAGTGCTAGCCTTGGGTGGGGCACAGATACGCAGTATTTT; cdr3_aa: CSASLGWGTDTQYF
j_call: TRBJ1-2; clone_size: .; v_call: TRBV20-1; d_call: .; cdr3_nt: TGCAGTGCTAGCAGTGCCGAGAACTATGGCTACACCTTC; cdr3_aa: CSASSAENYGYTF